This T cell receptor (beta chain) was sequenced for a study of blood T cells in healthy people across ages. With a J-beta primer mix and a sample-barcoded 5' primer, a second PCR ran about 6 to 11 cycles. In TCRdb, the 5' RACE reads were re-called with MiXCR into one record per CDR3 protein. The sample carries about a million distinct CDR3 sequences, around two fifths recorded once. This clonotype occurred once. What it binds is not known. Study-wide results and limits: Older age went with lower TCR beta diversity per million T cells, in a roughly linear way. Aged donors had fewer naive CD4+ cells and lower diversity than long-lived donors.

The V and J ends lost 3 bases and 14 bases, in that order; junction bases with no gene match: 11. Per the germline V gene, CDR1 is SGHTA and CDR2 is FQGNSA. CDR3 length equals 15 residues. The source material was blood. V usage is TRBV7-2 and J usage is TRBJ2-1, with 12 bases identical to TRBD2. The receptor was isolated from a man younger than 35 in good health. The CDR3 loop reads CASSLRASGRAREFF. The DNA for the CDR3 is TGTGCCAGCAGCTTGAGGGCTAGCGGGAGGGCCCGCGAGTTCTTC. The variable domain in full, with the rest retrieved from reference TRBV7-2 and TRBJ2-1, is GAGVSQSPSNKVTEKGKDVELRCDPISGHTALYWYRQSLGQGLEFLIYFQGNSAPDKSGLPSDRFSAERTGGSVSTLTIQRTQQEDSAVYLCASSLRASGRAREFFGPGTRLTVL.